The TCR beta chain described here comes from a study of blood T cell repertoires in COVID-19. Study at large: Italy, Spain and the United States were the sources of the convalescent and acute COVID-19 samples.

A single count supports this clone. In the original processing: The authors estimated nucleated cell counts from reference gene primer amplification. Profiled with immunoSEQ multiplex PCR; TCRdb holds only in-frame clones, not every one. Clone size and V and J calls were adopted from that table, with D and trimming inferred from the DNA. The profile covers 180,000 or so clones, with nearly 90% appearing a single time and approximately 2.5% taken by the ten largest. V was trimmed by 0 bases and J by 0 bases, leaving 28 bases between them. The V gene's germline CDR1 is SGDLS and CDR2 YYNGEE. The CDR3 has 22 residues.

The sequenced sample consisted of PBMCs or T cells enriched from blood (not recorded which). The V and J genes are TRBV9 and TRBJ1-5, with no clear D. This TCR derives from a woman in her thirties or forties with acute COVID-19. For the CDR3, the DNA is TGTGCCAGCAGCGTAGCCCTCAAATTGAATGCCGGAGCGGGGTATAGCAATCAGCCCCAGCATTTT. Its translation is CASSVALKLNAGAGYSNQPQHF.